This T cell receptor beta chain was recorded in a study of cytomegalovirus exposure and HLA in healthy donors. Study outcomes and limitations: A later analysis showed TCR association rates differing by HLA locus, peaking at DRB1 and lowest at HLA-C.

In germline, CDR1 is SGHRS, CDR2 YFSETQ. With 0 bases removed from V and 1 base from J, the gap between germline ends came to 12 bases. This CDR3 is built from 16 residues. Both 60 Vbeta primers and 13 Jbeta primers went into the PCR. TCRdb's table, derived via immunoSEQ multiplex PCR, lists solely in-frame clones and lacks some. The sample shows roughly 170,000 clones, 60% to 85% of them seen only once. Regarding this clone: Its specificity is unknown. Other DNA sequences in the sample encode the same CDR3.

This receptor was obtained from a female donor in good health and CMV-seronegative. The specimen sequenced was PBMCs. This chain links TRBV5-1 with TRBJ2-3; D is perhaps TRBD2 (6 bases). The DNA for the CDR3 is TGCGCCAGCAGCTTGGCTACTAGGGAGGGCACAGATACGCAGTATTTT. Protein product: CASSLATREGTDTQYF.